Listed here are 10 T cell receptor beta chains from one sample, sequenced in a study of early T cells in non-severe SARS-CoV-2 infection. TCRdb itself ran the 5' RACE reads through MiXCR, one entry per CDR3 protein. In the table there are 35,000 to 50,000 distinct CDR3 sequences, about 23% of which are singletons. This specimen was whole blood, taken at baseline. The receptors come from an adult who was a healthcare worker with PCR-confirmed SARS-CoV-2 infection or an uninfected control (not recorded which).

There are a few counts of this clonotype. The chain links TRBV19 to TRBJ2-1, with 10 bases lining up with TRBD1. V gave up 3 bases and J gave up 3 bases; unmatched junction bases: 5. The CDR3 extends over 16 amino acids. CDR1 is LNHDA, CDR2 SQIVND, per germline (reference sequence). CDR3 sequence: CASSIGGQGLYNEQFF. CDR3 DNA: TGTGCCAGTAGTATCGGGGGACAGGGGCTCTACAATGAGCAGTTCTTC. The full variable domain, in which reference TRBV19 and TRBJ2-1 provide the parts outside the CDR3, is DGGITQSPKYLFRKEGQNVTLSCEQNLNHDAMYWYRQDPGQGLRLIYYSQIVNDFQKGDIAEGYSVSREKKESFPLTVTSAQKNPTAFYLCASSIGGQGLYNEQFFGPGTRLTVL.

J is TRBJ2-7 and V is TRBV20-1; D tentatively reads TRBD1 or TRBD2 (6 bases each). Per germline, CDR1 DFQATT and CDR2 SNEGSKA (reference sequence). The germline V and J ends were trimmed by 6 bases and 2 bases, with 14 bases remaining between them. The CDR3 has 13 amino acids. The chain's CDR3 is CSAMIGGAYEQYF. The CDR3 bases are TGCAGTGCCATGATCGGGGGCGCCTACGAGCAGTACTTC.

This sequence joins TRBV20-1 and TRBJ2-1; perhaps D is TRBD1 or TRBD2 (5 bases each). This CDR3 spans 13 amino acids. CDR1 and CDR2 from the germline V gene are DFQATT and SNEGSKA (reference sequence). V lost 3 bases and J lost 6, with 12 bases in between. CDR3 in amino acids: CSASPGPGNEQFF. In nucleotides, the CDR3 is TGCAGTGCTAGCCCGGGGCCGGGCAATGAGCAGTTCTTC.

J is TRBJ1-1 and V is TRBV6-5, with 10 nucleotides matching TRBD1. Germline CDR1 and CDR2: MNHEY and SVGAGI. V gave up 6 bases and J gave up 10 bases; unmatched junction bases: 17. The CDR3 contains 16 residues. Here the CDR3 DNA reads TGTGCCAGCAGCCCCTTGGTAAGCCGGGACAGGGGACGAGCTTTCTTT. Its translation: CASSPLVSRDRGRAFF.

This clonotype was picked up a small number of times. CDR3 DNA sequence: TGTGCCAGCAGATTTGCCAGCGGAAACACCATATATTTT. Amino acids: CASRFASGNTIYF. The rearrangement uses TRBV7-8 and TRBJ1-3, with D unresolved. The CDR3 contains 13 residues. Germline values: CDR1 SGHVS, CDR2 FQNEAQ. V lost 6 bases, J lost 4 bases, and 10 bases lay in between. Full variable domain (rest looked up from reference TRBV7-8 and TRBJ1-3): GAGVSQSPRYKVAKRGQDVALRCDPISGHVSLFWYQQALGQGPEFLTYFQNEAQLDKSGLPSDRFFAERPEGSVSTLKIQRTQQEDSAVYLCASRFASGNTIYFGEGSWLTVV.

The CDR3 bases are TGTGCCAGCAGCCTCCCCCCTGGCAATGAGCAGTTCTTC. This gives the protein CASSLPPGNEQFF. The chain couples TRBV27 to TRBJ2-1; D unresolved. The V gene lost 6 bases and the J gene lost 6 bases, with 12 bases spanning the gap. CDR3 length: 13 amino acids. Germline values: CDR1 MNHEY, CDR2 SMNVEV (reference sequence).

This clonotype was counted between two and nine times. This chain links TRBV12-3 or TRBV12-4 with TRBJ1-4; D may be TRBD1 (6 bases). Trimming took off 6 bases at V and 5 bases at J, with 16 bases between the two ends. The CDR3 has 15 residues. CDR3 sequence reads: CASSLGGQLNEKLFF. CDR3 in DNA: TGTGCCAGCAGCTTGGGGGGGCAGTTAAATGAAAAACTGTTTTTT.

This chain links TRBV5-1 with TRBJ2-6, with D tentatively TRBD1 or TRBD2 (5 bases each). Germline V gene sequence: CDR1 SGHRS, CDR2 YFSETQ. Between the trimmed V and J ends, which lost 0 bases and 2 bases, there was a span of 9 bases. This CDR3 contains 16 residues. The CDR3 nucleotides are TGCGCCAGCAGCTTGGCGCAGGGAGCTGGGGCCAACGTCCTGACTTTC. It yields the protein CASSLAQGAGANVLTF.

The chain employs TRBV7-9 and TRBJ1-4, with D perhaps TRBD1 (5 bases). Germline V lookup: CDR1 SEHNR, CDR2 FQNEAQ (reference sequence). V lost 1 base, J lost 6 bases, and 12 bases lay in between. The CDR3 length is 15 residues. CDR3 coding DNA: TGTGCCAGCAGCTTAGGGCCAGGGATCGATGAAAAACTGTTTTTT. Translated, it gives CASSLGPGIDEKLFF.

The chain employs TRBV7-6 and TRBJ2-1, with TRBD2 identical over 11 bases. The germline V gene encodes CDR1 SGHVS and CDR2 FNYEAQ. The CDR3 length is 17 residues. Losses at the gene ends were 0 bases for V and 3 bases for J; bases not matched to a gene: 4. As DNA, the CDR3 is TGTGCCAGCAGCTTAGCGCTACTAGCGGGGGACTACAATGAGCAGTTCTTC. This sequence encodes CASSLALLAGDYNEQFF.